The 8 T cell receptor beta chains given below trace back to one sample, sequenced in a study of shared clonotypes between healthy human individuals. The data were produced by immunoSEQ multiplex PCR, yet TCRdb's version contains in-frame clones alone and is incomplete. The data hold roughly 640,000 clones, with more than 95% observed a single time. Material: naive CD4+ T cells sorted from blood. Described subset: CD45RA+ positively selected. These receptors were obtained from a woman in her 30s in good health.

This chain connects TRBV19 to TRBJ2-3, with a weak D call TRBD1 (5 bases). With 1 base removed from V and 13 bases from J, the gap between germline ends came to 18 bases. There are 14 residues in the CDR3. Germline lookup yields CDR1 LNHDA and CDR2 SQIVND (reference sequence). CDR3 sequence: CASSIALSQGIEYF. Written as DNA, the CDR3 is TGTGCCAGTAGTATAGCCCTCTCCCAGGGAATCGAGTATTTT.

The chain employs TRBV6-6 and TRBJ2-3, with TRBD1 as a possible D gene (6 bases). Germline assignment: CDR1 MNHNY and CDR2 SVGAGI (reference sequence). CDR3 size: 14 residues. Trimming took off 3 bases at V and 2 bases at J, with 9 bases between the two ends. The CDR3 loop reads CASSYRTDTDTQYF. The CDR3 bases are TGTGCCAGCAGTTATAGGACAGACACAGATACGCAGTATTTT.

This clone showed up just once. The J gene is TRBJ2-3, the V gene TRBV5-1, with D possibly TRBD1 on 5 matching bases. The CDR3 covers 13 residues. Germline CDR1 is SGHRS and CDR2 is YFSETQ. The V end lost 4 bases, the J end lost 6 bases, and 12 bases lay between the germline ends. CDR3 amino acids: CASSREPGDTQYF. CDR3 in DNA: TGCGCCAGCAGCAGAGAACCAGGGGATACGCAGTATTTT. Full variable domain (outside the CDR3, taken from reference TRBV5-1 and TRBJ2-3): KAGVTQTPRYLIKTRGQQVTLSCSPISGHRSVSWYQQTPGQGLQFLFEYFSETQRNKGNFPGRFSGRQFSNSRSEMNVSTLELGDSALYLCASSREPGDTQYFGPGTRLTVL.

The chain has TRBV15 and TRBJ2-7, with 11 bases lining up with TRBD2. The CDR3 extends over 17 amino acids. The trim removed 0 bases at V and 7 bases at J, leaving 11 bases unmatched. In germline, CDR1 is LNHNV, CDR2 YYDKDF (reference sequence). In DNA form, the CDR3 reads TGTGCCACCAGCAGAGATAAGGGTCTAGCGGGAGGAACAGAGCAGTACTTC. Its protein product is CATSRDKGLAGGTEQYF.

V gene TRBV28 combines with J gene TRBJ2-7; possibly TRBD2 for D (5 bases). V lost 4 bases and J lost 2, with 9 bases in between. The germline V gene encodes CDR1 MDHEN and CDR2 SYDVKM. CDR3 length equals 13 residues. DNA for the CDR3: TGTGCCAGCAGTTCGGAGGTCCCCTACGAGCAGTACTTC. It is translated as CASSSEVPYEQYF.

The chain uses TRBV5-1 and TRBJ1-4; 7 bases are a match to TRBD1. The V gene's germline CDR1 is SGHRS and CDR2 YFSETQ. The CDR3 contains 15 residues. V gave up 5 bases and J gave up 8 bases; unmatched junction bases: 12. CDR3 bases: TGCGCCAGCAGACCCTGGACAGGCAGCGGGGAAAAACTGTTTTTT. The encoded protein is CASRPWTGSGEKLFF.

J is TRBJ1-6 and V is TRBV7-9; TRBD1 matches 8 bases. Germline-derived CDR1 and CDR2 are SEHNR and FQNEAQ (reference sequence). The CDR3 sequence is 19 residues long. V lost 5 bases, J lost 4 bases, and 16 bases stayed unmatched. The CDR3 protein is CASSQNAGQGLNYNSPLHF. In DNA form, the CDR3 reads TGTGCCAGCAGCCAAAATGCCGGACAGGGACTAAATTATAATTCACCCCTCCACTTT. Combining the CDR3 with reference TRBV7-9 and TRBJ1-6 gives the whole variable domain DTGVSQNPRHKITKRGQNVTFRCDPISEHNRLYWYRQTLGQGPEFLTYFQNEAQLEKSRLLSDRFSAERPKGSFSTLEIQRTEQGDSAMYLCASSQNAGQGLNYNSPLHFGNGTRLTVT.

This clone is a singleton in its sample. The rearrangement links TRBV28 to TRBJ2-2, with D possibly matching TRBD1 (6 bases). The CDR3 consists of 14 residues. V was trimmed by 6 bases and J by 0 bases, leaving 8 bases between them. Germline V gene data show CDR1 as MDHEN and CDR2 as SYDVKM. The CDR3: CASRWTANTGELFF. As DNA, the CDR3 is TGTGCCAGCAGGTGGACAGCGAACACCGGGGAGCTGTTTTTT. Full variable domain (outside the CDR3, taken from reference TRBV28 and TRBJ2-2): DVKVTQSSRYLVKRTGEKVFLECVQDMDHENMFWYRQDPGLGLRLIYFSYDVKMKEKGDIPEGYSVSREKKERFSLILESASTNQTSMYLCASRWTANTGELFFGEGSRLTVL.